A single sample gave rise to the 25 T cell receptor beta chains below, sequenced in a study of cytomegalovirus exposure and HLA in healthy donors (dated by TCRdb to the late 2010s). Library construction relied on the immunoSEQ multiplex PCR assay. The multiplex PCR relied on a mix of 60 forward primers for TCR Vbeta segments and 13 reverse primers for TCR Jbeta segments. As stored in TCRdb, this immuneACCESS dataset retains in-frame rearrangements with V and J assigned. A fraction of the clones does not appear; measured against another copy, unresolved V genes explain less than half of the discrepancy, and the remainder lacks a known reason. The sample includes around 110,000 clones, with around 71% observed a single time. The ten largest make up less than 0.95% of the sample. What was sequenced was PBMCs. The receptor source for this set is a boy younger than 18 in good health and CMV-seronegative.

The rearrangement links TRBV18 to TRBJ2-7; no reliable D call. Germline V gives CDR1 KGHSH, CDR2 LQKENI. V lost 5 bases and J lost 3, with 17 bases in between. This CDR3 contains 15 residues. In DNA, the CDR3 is TGTGCCAGCTCATCCAACAGTCGTCCCCACTACGAGCAGTACTTC. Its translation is CASSSNSRPHYEQYF.

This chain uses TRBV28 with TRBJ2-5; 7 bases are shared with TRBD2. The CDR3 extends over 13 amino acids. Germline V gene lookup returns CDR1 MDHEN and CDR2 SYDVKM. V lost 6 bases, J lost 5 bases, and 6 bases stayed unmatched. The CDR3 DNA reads TGTGCCAGCAGCAAGCGGGGTTTTGAGACCCAGTACTTC. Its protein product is CASSKRGFETQYF.

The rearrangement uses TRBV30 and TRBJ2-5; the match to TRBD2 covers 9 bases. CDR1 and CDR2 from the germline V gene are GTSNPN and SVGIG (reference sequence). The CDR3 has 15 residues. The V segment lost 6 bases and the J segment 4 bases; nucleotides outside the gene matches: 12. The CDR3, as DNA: TGTGCCTGTTCTCCTGCGGGGGGGCCGGGAGAGACCCAGTACTTC. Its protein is CACSPAGGPGETQYF.

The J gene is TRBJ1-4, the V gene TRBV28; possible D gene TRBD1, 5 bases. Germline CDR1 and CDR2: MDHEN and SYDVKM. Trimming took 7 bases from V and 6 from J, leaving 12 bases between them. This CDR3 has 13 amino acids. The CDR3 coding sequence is TGTGCCAGCATTGGGGGGGGTCATGAAAAACTGTTTTTT. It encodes CASIGGGHEKLFF. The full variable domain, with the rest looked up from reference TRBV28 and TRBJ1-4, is DVKVTQSSRYLVKRTGEKVFLECVQDMDHENMFWYRQDPGLGLRLIYFSYDVKMKEKGDIPEGYSVSREKKERFSLILESASTNQTSMYLCASIGGGHEKLFFGSGTQLSVL.

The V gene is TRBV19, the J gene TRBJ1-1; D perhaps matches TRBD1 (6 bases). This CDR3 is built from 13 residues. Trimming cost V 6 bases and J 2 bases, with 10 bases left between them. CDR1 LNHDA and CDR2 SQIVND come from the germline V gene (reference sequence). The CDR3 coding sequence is TGTGCCAGTAGCGACAGGTTCAACACTGAAGCTTTCTTT. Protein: CASSDRFNTEAFF.

The CDR3 is CASTSTGRYEQYF. The CDR3 bases are TGTGCCAGCACCTCGACAGGGCGATACGAGCAGTACTTC. The chain has TRBV6-6 and TRBJ2-7; TRBD1 aligns across 7 bases. This CDR3 is 13 amino acids long. Germline loops: CDR1 MNHNY, CDR2 SVGAGI (reference sequence). The V and J ends lost 7 bases and 4 bases, in that order; junction bases with no gene match: 7.

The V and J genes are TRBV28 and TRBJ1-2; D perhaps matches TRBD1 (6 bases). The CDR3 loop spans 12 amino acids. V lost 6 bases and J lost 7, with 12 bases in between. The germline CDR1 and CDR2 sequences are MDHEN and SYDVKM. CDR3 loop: CASSLPGVGYTF. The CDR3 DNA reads TGTGCCAGCAGCTTACCAGGGGTTGGCTACACCTTC.

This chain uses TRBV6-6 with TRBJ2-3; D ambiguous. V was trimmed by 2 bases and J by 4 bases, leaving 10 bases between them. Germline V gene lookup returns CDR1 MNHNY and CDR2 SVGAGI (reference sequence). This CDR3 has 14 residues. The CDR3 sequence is CASSYNFVPDTQYF. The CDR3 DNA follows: TGTGCCAGCAGTTACAACTTCGTTCCAGATACGCAGTATTTT.

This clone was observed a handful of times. DNA of the CDR3: TGTGCCACCAGCAGCAGCCCCCGACAGGGGTCAGGCTACACCTTC. It specifies CATSSSPRQGSGYTF. The chain couples TRBV15 to TRBJ1-2; 8 nucleotides agree with TRBD1. This CDR3 is 15 amino acids long. Losses at the gene ends were 3 bases for V and 8 bases for J; bases not matched to a gene: 11. Germline V CDR1 and CDR2: LNHNV, YYDKDF (reference sequence).

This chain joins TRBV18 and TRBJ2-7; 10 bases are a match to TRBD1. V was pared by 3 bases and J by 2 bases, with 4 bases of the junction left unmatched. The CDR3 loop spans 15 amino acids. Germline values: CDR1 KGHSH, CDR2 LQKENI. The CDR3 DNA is TGTGCCAGCTCACCGAGGGACAGGGGTCCCTACGAGCAGTACTTC. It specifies CASSPRDRGPYEQYF.

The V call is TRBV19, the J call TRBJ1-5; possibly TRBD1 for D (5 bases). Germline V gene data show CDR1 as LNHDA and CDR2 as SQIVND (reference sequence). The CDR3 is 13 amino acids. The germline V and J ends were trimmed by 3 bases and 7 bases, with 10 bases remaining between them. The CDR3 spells CASSIGRTQPQHF. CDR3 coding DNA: TGTGCCAGTAGTATTGGACGGACACAGCCCCAGCATTTT.

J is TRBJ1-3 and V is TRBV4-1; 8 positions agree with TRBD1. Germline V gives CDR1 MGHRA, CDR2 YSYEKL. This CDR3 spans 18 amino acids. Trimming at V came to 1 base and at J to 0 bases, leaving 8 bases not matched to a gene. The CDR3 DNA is TGCGCCAGCAGCCAAGGGAGGACAGGGACTTTCTCTGGAAACACCATATATTTT. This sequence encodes CASSQGRTGTFSGNTIYF.

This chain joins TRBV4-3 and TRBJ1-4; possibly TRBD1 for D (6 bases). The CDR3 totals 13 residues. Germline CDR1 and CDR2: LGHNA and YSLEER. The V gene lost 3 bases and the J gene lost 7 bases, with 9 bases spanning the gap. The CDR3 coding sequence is TGCGCCAGCAGCCAGGGGGCGCCTGAAAAACTGTTTTTT. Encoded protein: CASSQGAPEKLFF.

CDR3 DNA sequence: TGTGCCACCAGCATCGACAGGGGGCCCCTGGAGGCTTTCTTT. Its protein is CATSIDRGPLEAFF. V is TRBV15 and J is TRBJ1-1, with 10 bases lining up with TRBD1. Germline V lookup: CDR1 LNHNV, CDR2 YYDKDF (reference sequence). Trimming cost V 4 bases and J 11 bases; bases outside gene matches: 10. The CDR3 loop spans 14 amino acids.

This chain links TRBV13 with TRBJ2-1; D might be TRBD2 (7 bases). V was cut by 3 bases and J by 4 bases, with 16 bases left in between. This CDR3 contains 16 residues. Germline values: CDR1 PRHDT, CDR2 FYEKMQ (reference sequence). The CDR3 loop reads CASSLGEGDQYNEQFF. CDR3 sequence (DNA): TGTGCCAGCAGCTTGGGGGAGGGGGACCAATACAATGAGCAGTTCTTC.

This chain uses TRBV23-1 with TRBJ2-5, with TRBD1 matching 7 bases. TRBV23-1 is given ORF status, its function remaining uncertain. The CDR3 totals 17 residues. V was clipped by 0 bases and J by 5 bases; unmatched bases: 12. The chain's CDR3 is CASSQSCTGAVRETQYF. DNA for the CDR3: TGCGCCAGCAGTCAATCTTGTACAGGGGCGGTGAGGGAGACCCAGTACTTC.

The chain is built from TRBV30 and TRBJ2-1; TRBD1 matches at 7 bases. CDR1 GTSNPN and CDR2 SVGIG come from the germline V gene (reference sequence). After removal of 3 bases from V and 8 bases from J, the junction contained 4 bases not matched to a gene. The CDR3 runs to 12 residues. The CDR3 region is CAWRPDRDEQFF. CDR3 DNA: TGTGCCTGGAGACCCGACAGGGATGAGCAGTTCTTC.

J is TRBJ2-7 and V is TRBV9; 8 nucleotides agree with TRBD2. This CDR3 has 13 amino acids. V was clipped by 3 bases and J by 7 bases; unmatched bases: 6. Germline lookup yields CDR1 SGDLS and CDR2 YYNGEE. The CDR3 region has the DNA TGTGCCAGCAGCGCCGGGGGGGCCTTGGAGCAGTACTTC. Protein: CASSAGGALEQYF.

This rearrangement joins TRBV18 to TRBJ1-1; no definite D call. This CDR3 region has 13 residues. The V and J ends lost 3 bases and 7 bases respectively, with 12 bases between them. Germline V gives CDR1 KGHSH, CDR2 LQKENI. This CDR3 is CASSPRREGEAFF. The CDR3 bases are TGTGCCAGCTCACCCCGAAGGGAGGGTGAAGCTTTCTTT.

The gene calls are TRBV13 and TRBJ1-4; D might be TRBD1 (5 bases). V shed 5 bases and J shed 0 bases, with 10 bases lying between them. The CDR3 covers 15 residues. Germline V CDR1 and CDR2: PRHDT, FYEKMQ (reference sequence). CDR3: CASSPGGATNEKLFF. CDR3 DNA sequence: TGTGCCAGCAGCCCCGGAGGGGCAACTAATGAAAAACTGTTTTTT.

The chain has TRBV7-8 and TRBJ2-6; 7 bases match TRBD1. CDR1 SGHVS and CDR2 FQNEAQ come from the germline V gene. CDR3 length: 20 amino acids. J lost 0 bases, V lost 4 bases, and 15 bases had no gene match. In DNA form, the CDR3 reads TGTGCCAGCAGCTCTTTGTTGATCCGGGACAGAGACTCTGGGGCCAACGTCCTGACTTTC. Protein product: CASSSLLIRDRDSGANVLTF. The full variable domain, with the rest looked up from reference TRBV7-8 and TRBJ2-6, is GAGVSQSPRYKVAKRGQDVALRCDPISGHVSLFWYQQALGQGPEFLTYFQNEAQLDKSGLPSDRFFAERPEGSVSTLKIQRTQQEDSAVYLCASSSLLIRDRDSGANVLTFGAGSRLTVL.

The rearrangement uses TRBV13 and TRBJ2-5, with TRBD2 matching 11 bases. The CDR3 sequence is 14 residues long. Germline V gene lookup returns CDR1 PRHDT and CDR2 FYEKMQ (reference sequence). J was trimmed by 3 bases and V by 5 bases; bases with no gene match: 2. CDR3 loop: CASSPTSGEETQYF. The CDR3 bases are TGTGCCAGCAGCCCGACTAGCGGGGAAGAGACCCAGTACTTC.

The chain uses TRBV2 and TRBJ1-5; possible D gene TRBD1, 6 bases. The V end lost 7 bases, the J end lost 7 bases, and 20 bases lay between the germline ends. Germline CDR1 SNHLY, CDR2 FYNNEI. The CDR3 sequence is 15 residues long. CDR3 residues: CASMVGPGVGQPQHF. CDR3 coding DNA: TGTGCCAGCATGGTGGGACCAGGGGTAGGACAGCCCCAGCATTTT.

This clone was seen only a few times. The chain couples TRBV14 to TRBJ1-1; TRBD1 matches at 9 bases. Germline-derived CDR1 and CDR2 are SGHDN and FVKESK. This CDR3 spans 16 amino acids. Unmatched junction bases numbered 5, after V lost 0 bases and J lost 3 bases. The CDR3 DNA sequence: TGTGCCAGCAGCCAAGAATGGTGGACAGGGGACACTGAAGCTTTCTTT. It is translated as CASSQEWWTGDTEAFF.

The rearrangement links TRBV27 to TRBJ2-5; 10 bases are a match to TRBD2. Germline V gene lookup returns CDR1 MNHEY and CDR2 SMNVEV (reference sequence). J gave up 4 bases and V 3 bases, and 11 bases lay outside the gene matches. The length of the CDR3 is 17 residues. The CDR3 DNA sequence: TGTGCCAGCAGTTTCACCTTTGAGCGGGAGGGCCCAGAGACCCAGTACTTC. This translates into CASSFTFEREGPETQYF.